Given below is one T cell receptor beta chain in context. Its antigen remains unknown. This record belongs to a study of shared clonotypes between healthy human individuals. Using about 0.2 ug DNA, around 30,000 T cell genomes, the sorted-subset replicate PCRs were run. TCRdb keeps only in-frame clones here, not all; method: immunoSEQ multiplex PCR. The sample lists millions of clones; 93% were seen once. Trimming removed 5 bases from V and 12 bases from J, with 14 bases in between. Germline V gene lookup returns CDR1 SGHNT and CDR2 YENEEA. CDR3 length: 12 amino acids. General study findings and limits: The study sampled only blood, and tissue repertoires likely differ. The study found lower generation probabilities in non-shared clonotypes than in those shared by all four donors. Naive subsets typically showed greater estimated richness than memory subsets.

V is TRBV11-3 and J is TRBJ2-1; D is perhaps TRBD1 or TRBD2 (5 bases each). This clonotype was sampled from a young man in good health. Some clones in this sample may be carry-over from other donors' samples. Specimen: naive CD4+ T cells from PBMCs. Subset here: CD45RA+ positively selected. The CDR3 spells CASSQEGNRQFF. CDR3 bases: TGTGCCAGCAGCCAAGAGGGGAATCGGCAGTTCTTC.